The clone carrying this T cell receptor beta chain was seen more than once but under ten times. The junction departs from germline at one end; a sequencing error may be responsible. This sample was included in a study of blood T cell repertoires in COVID-19. Background on the study: Both acute and convalescent COVID-19 samples were obtained from the United States, Italy and Spain.

This CDR3 has 12 amino acids. The table came from immunoSEQ multiplex PCR; TCRdb's copy has only in-frame clones and leaves some out. The data contain 200,000 to 250,000 clones, 70% to 85% of them singletons. The sequence derives from a man in his forties or fifties who had recovered from COVID-19. The genes are TRBV23-1 and TRBJ1-2, with a tentative D call TRBD1 (5 bases). TRBV23-1 is treated as an ORF (open reading frame) with a function not yet certain. The sample comprised PBMCs or T cells enriched from blood (not recorded which). The CDR3 DNA sequence: TGCGCCCAAAAGTCTTGGCCTCTCGAAAGGGGCTTC. It translates to CAQKSWPLERGF.